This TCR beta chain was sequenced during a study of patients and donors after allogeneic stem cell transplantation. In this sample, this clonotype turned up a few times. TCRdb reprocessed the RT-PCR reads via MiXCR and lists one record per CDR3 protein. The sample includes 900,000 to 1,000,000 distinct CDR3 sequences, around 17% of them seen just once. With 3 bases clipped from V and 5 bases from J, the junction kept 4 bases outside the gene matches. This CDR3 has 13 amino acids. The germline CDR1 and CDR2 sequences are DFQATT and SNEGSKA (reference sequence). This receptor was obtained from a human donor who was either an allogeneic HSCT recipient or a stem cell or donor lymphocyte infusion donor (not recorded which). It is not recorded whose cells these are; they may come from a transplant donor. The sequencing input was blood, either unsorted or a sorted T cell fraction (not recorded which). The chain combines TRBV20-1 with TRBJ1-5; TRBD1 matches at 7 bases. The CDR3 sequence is CSARQGTDQPQHF. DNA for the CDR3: TGCAGTGCTAGGCAGGGGACAGATCAGCCCCAGCATTTT.